This T cell receptor (beta chain) comes out of a study of cytomegalovirus exposure and HLA in healthy donors (dated by TCRdb to 2017 to 2019). In the study overall: An earlier analysis of about 560 of the donors reported over 250 Gb of sequence data and 95 million to 140 million unique TCR beta sequences obtained from 150 million to 200 million T cells. An early release that covered about 600 HLA-typed donors contained approximately 300 gigabases of sequencing data and tens of millions of unique TCR sequences. Of the roughly 400 genotyped donors, about 80% fell in the genetic ancestry cluster associated with self-reported Caucasian donors. The study aimed to test whether cataloging public T cell receptors could reveal signatures of past pathogen exposure. The study used immunosequencing to profile the T cell repertoires of 670 or so subjects and linked those repertoires to cytomegalovirus serostatus. Along with the approximately 700-subject first cohort, a separate validation cohort of over a hundred different subjects was used. To predict cytomegalovirus infection status, the study brought together high-throughput TCR immunosequencing, statistical association of individual TCRs with disease status, and machine learning. In a later analysis, previously published TCR beta repertoires from fewer than 750 donors were re-analyzed and high-resolution HLA genotyping was added so that TCR occurrence patterns could be studied. In the later analysis, no new phenotypic data were used to find candidate immune exposures; instead, reliance was placed on TCR beta sequences and their occurrence across donors. An earlier analysis of approximately 630 of the donors applied high-throughput TCR beta sequencing to assess whether each TCR beta V gene segment acted as functional or pseudogenic. Donor age, sex, ethnicity and CMV serostatus were collected together with the repertoire data. A later genetic analysis used genome-wide SNP genotypes for about 65% of the 666 donors, treating that subset as a discovery cohort. Every discovery cohort repertoire had been produced on one sequencing platform. HLA typing covered class I and class II loci at four-digit resolution. The number of typed donors differed by locus: about 629-630 for A, B, C, DRB1 and DQB1; approximately 520 for DQA1; 606 for DPA1; and roughly 470 for DPB1. A handful of DR-DQ haplotypes were handled as single units for association and clustering because linkage in the cohort was strong. Across roughly 420 genotyped donors of the cohort, an average of roughly 200,000 unique TCR beta nucleotide sequences per donor were sequenced, and approximately 17% of those sequences were non-productive.

The cohort comprised approximately 700 healthy bone marrow donors. At the time of sampling, every cohort member was nominally healthy, though immune exposures that went unrecorded were likely present. The donor was CMV seronegative and belonged to the group of over 350 seronegative cohort members. A peripheral blood sample was provided by each donor, and peripheral blood mononuclear cells were used for TCR beta sequencing. The Qiagen DNeasy Blood Extraction Kit was used to extract genomic DNA from the blood cell samples. The receptor library was made with the immunoSEQ multiplex PCR assay. The multiplex PCR relied on a mix of 60 forward primers for TCR Vbeta segments and 13 reverse primers for TCR Jbeta segments. A multiplex PCR assay on genomic DNA amplified the CDR3 region of rearranged TCR beta genes. The amplified TCR beta libraries were sequenced on the Illumina HiSeq System as 87-base-pair reads. In the source study's methods: A later analysis tallied some 79 million unique TCR beta chains across the roughly 610 repertoires, and approximately 11 million of those chains were shared by two or more donors. Raw reads were error-corrected and collapsed into unique sequences by a nearest-neighbor algorithm in which closely related sequences were merged to remove PCR and sequencing errors. V, D and J gene segments were assigned by aligning CDR3 sequences to IMGT reference sequences. For a sequence to be retained, a match of at least six nucleotides was required to both a V gene segment and a J gene segment. A rearrangement counted as productive if the CDR3 had no stop codons and remained in frame with V and J, and every other rearrangement counted as non-productive. CDR3 was defined by IMGT convention, running from the second conserved V-encoded cysteine to the conserved J-encoded phenylalanine. The earlier analysis of 587 of the donors excluded sequences that lacked an unambiguous match to a single V gene segment. In an earlier analysis of a few hundred of the donors, a V segment was called functional when productive rearrangements were above 56.7%, and segregating when the standard deviation between donors exceeded 5%. To diagnose cytomegalovirus status from the catalog of TCR beta chain sequences, a statistical classification framework was built. In a later analysis, TCR nucleotide sequences were compared against IMGT/GENE-DB human TR gene sequences so that V and J genes could be assigned. Using the TCRdist pipeline, a later analysis assigned CDR3 sequences along with most-parsimonious VDJ recombination scenarios. In a later analysis, every TCR beta chain was defined by the combination of its CDR3 amino acid sequence and its V-gene family, and reads without a unique V-gene family were dropped. As a way to deal with suspected cross-contamination and a sequencing artifact, a later analysis dropped over 550 nucleotide sequences that were highly shared and had low generation probability. For each public chain, a later analysis derived a clonal expansion index from normalized ranks of inferred template counts within each repertoire. A later analysis computed generation probabilities with a VDJ recombination model fitted to out-of-frame rearrangements, and checked the results against IGoR. In a later analysis, hypergeometric tests were used to score TCR-TCR, TCR-HLA and TCR-CMV co-occurrence, with a repertoire-size bias correction applied to TCR pairs. A later analysis estimated false discovery rates by permuting HLA or CMV assignments 20 times. In a later analysis, co-occurring TCRs were grouped using DBSCAN, and TCRdist sequence similarity was added for clustering within HLA-allele-positive subsets. Repertoires with fewer than 30,000 or more than 120,000 public chains were left out of co-occurrence clustering, as were five repertoires with anomalous nucleotide sharing. Not all clones reach the TCRdb copy of this immuneACCESS table, which keeps in-frame sequences only. Checked studies attribute under half of the gap to unresolved V genes and leave the rest unexplained. The DNA gave D and trimming, while V, J and clone size come from that table. Recorded for this sample are about 170,000 clones; 75% to 85% of them occurred a single time. The ten largest account for 0.7% to 0.85% of the sample.

As to this clone: This receptor's antigen is unknown. No clone much larger than this one lies a single base away; base qualities are absent.

The CDR3, from cysteine to phenylalanine, totals 12 residues. The CDR3 DNA has 36 bases and is translated from base 1. CDR1 and CDR2, per the germline V gene, are MDHEN and SYDVKM. V and J lose 3 bases and 7 bases, and a span of 7 bases separates them. Overall results and qualifications from the work: According to a later genetic analysis, donors in an Asian-associated ancestry cluster had fewer N-insertions in productive TCRs than the approximately 710-donor mean. A further reported finding was that TCR beta sequences accurately predicted the HLA-A and HLA-B alleles for most subjects in the first cohort. While some public TCRs were present in many individuals, most TCR sequences turned up only very rarely across donors. In this cohort, only TCR beta chains were sequenced, and detectable features were limited by the absence of alpha or paired-chain data. Broadly in line with IMGT annotations, most TCR beta V segments showed up in productive rearrangements about 90% or about 30% of the time in an earlier analysis of a few hundred of the donors. It was suggested by the authors that the approach could potentially be generalized to other disease states and immunological phenotypes. Some IMGT-functional V segments, including TRBV6-2 and TRBV6-3, could not be told apart with the 87-base-pair reads, so those segments were excluded. In a later analysis, several top co-occurrence clusters were reported to appear linked to parvovirus B19, influenza, CMV and Epstein-Barr virus. For the cohort, immune exposure information was limited to CMV serostatus. The study listed 150 to 200 TCR beta chains as associated with cytomegalovirus. Because some donors lacked HLA typing at each locus, the association tests relied only on the typed subset. Roughly 17 rarely observed V segments, including chromosome 9 orphons, were excluded from the earlier analysis of just under 600 of the donors because counts were too low. When HLA alleles, especially DR and DQ, strongly co-occurred, attributing TCR associations to individual alleles was difficult. A later analysis found that most CMV-associated TCR beta chains appeared HLA-restricted, with HLA associations seemingly driven largely by CMV exposure. A later analysis found that TCR association rates varied across HLA loci, with DRB1 alleles showing the most associated TCRs and HLA-C alleles the fewest. Correlated functional status among segregating V segments might be attributable to linkage disequilibrium, but an unknown experimental factor could not be ruled out. Compared with equally common non-associated chains, HLA-associated TCR beta chains in a later analysis were more clonally expanded and had lower generation probabilities. Roughly uniform sequencing depth across donors was assumed in presence/absence analyses, although this assumption may not hold. An association between a missense DCLRE1C variant and V-gene and J-gene trimming of TCR beta chains was found in a later genetic analysis and replicated in an independent cohort. In a later analysis, over 15,000 TCR beta sequences were associated with specific HLA alleles at a false discovery rate of 0.05. A cluster of highly shared sequence variants was judged likely to represent a technical artifact of the sequencing pipeline. The classifier was reported to diagnose cytomegalovirus status with high specificity and sensitivity in both the original cohort and the validation cohort. In vitro tests confirmed that a few of the cytomegalovirus-associated TCR beta chains recognize cytomegalovirus antigens.

The TCR sequence derives from a female donor in good health and CMV-seronegative. The material sequenced was PBMCs. The receptor chain draws on TRBV28 and TRBJ1-5, with the D gene call left open. The DNA reads TGTGCCAGCAGTTTGAGTCGGCAGCCCCAGCATTTT. Translated, this gives CASSLSRQPQHF. The variable domain in full, with residues beyond the CDR3 obtained from the reference TRBV28 and TRBJ1-5 genes, is DVKVTQSSRYLVKRTGEKVFLECVQDMDHENMFWYRQDPGLGLRLIYFSYDVKMKEKGDIPEGYSVSREKKERFSLILESASTNQTSMYLCASSLSRQPQHFGDGTRLSIL.